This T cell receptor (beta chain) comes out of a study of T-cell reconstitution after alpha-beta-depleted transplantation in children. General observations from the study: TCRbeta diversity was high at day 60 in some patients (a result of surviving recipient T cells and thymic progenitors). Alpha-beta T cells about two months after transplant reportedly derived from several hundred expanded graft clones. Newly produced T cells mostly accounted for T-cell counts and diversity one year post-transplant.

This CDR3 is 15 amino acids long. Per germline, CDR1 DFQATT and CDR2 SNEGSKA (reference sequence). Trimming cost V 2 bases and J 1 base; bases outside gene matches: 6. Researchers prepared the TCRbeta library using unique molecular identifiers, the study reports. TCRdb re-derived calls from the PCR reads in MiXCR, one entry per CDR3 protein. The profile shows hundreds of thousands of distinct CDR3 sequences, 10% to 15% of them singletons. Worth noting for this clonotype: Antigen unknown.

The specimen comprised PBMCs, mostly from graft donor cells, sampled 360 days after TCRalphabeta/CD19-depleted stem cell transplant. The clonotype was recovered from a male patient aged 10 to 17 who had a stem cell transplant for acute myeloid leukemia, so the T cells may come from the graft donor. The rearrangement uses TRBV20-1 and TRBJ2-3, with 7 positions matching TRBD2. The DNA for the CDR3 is TGCAGTGCTAGATCAGGACTAGTCGGCACAGATACGCAGTATTTT. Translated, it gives CSARSGLVGTDTQYF.